The 10 T cell receptor beta chains below come from one sample, sequenced in a study of shared clonotypes between healthy human individuals. TCRdb's copy holds only in-frame clones and misses some; the assay was immunoSEQ multiplex PCR. The sample has fewer than 3 million clones, approximately 90% seen once; the top ten hold approximately 0.39%. Specimen: naive CD4+ T cells from PBMCs. Subset here: CD45RA+ positively selected. The receptors stem from a man aged 18 to 30 in good health. Some clones in this sample may be carry-over from other donors' samples.

Comment on this clone: The sample carries other DNA sequences with the same CDR3. The rearrangement links TRBV5-1 to TRBJ2-3; the match to TRBD2 covers 11 bases. Germline V gene sequence: CDR1 SGHRS, CDR2 YFSETQ. V lost 3 bases to trimming and J lost 3 bases; unmatched junction nucleotides: 3. This CDR3 has 15 residues. The CDR3, as DNA: TGCGCCAGCAGCTCCCTAGCGGGAGGAACAGATACGCAGTATTTT. It yields the protein CASSSLAGGTDTQYF.

The genes are TRBV7-8 and TRBJ1-5; 10 bases match TRBD1. From germline, CDR1 is SGHVS and CDR2 FQNEAQ. V dropped 3 bases and J dropped 3; count of bases not matched to a gene: 5. The CDR3 covers 16 residues. CDR3: CASSLGTGAINQPQHF. The CDR3 DNA sequence: TGTGCCAGCAGCTTGGGGACAGGGGCTATCAATCAGCCCCAGCATTTT. Filled out from reference TRBV7-8 and TRBJ1-5, the complete variable domain reads GAGVSQSPRYKVAKRGQDVALRCDPISGHVSLFWYQQALGQGPEFLTYFQNEAQLDKSGLPSDRFFAERPEGSVSTLKIQRTQQEDSAVYLCASSLGTGAINQPQHFGDGTRLSIL.

This clone has just one count. The chain uses TRBV11-3 and TRBJ1-2; the match to TRBD1 covers 7 bases. The germline CDR1 and CDR2 sequences are SGHNT and YENEEA. V was pared by 9 bases and J by 5 bases, with 12 bases of the junction left unmatched. This CDR3 has 14 residues. CDR3 loop: CASKPRQGNYGYTF. The CDR3 region has the DNA TGTGCCAGTAAACCTAGACAGGGAAATTATGGCTACACCTTC.

The rearrangement uses TRBV7-2 and TRBJ1-3; no clear D. Germline CDR1 reads SGHTA; CDR2 reads FQGNSA. The V end lost 0 bases, the J end lost 0 bases, and 6 bases lay between the germline ends. This CDR3 is 15 amino acids long. The CDR3 protein is CASSLAWSSGNTIYF. CDR3 bases: TGTGCCAGCAGCTTAGCTTGGAGCTCTGGAAACACCATATATTTT.

This clone was seen once. The CDR3 DNA sequence: TGTGCCAGCAGCGAGGACAGGGGGAGCACAGATACGCAGTATTTT. It is translated as CASSEDRGSTDTQYF. The V and J genes are TRBV7-2 and TRBJ2-3; 10 bases line up with TRBD1. The CDR3 length is 15 residues. V gave up 5 bases and J gave up 0 bases; unmatched junction bases: 2. The germline gives CDR1 SGHTA, CDR2 FQGNSA.

This chain connects TRBV15 to TRBJ2-3; D gene uncertain. The V end was cut by 0 bases, the J end by 4 bases, with 8 bases between. In germline, CDR1 is LNHNV, CDR2 YYDKDF (reference sequence). The CDR3 runs 14 residues. The CDR3 reads CATSREFGPDTQYF. CDR3 DNA sequence: TGTGCCACCAGCAGAGAGTTTGGGCCAGATACGCAGTATTTT. Based on the CDR3 plus reference TRBV15 and TRBJ2-3, the full variable domain is DAMVIQNPRYQVTQFGKPVTLSCSQTLNHNVMYWYQQKSSQAPKLLFHYYDKDFNNEADTPDNFQSRRPNTSFCFLDIRSPGLGDTAMYLCATSREFGPDTQYFGPGTRLTVL.

The gene calls are TRBV6-4 and TRBJ2-7, with 7 nucleotides matching TRBD1. The ends lost 8 bases at V and 1 base at J; junction bases unmatched: 8. Germline CDR1 and CDR2: MRHNA and SNTAGT. CDR3 length: 14 residues. The CDR3 here is CASGPTGVSYEQYF. For the CDR3, the DNA is TGTGCCAGCGGACCCACAGGGGTTTCCTACGAGCAGTACTTC.

This clone was found a few times. The rearrangement links TRBV6-1 to TRBJ1-1; 7 bases match TRBD1. Per germline, CDR1 MNHNS and CDR2 SASEGT. V shed 7 bases and J 3 bases; nucleotides not matched to a gene: 11. This CDR3 has 15 residues. The CDR3 reads CASTPDRASDTEAFF. DNA of the CDR3: TGTGCCAGCACCCCTGACAGGGCGTCGGACACTGAAGCTTTCTTT.

This clone was counted a single time. J is TRBJ2-3 and V is TRBV10-3; D may be TRBD1 or TRBD2 (5 bases each). The CDR3 totals 12 residues. Germline V gene sequence: CDR1 ENHRY, CDR2 SYGVKD. V lost 7 bases to trimming and J lost 6 bases, with 11 bases between them. In DNA, the CDR3 is TGTGCCATCAAGCGTGAGGGGGATACGCAGTATTTT. Its translation: CAIKREGDTQYF.

About this clone itself: In the same sample, other DNA sequences code for this CDR3. The V and J genes are TRBV28 and TRBJ2-5, with D perhaps matching TRBD1 (5 bases). The CDR3 consists of 13 residues. The germline gives CDR1 MDHEN, CDR2 SYDVKM. V was pared by 3 bases and J by 5 bases, with 10 bases between. The CDR3 region is CASSLGGAETQYF. The CDR3 DNA is TGTGCCAGCAGTTTGGGTGGGGCCGAGACCCAGTACTTC. Variable domain in full (rest from reference TRBV28 and TRBJ2-5): DVKVTQSSRYLVKRTGEKVFLECVQDMDHENMFWYRQDPGLGLRLIYFSYDVKMKEKGDIPEGYSVSREKKERFSLILESASTNQTSMYLCASSLGGAETQYFGPGTRLLVL.